This is a list of T cell receptor beta chains from one sample in a study of CD8 T cells in ankylosing spondylitis. Each CDR3 protein gets one entry after TCRdb re-called the 5' RACE reads with MiXCR. The table includes about 540,000 distinct CDR3 sequences, 10% to 15% detected once. Sequencing was carried out using blood, either unsorted or a sorted T cell fraction (not recorded which). The receptors here all came from a male donor with ankylosing spondylitis. CDR3s include the opening cysteine and the closing phenylalanine or tryptophan.

V gene	CDR3 length	J gene	CDR3 protein
TRBV12-3/TRBV12-4	13	TRBJ2-6	CASRTSGANVLTF
TRBV12-3/TRBV12-4	15	TRBJ1-5	CASSQGYRDNQPQHF
TRBV7-9	17	TRBJ2-1	CASSLYVPPAAYNEQFF
TRBV29-1	14	TRBJ1-4	CSATNRDRDEKLFF
TRBV20-1	14	TRBJ1-6	CSATAGQYNSPLHF
TRBV4-2	17	TRBJ2-3	CASSQGARAGVGDTQYF
TRBV20-1	13	TRBJ1-4	CSASDRGDEKLFF
TRBV9	16	TRBJ2-3	CASSARTGASADTQYF
TRBV3-1	17	TRBJ2-1	CASSQPGTSGRGHEQFF
TRBV7-9	14	TRBJ2-5	CASSLASALETQYF
TRBV5-1	14	TRBJ1-1	CASGQQGMNTEAFF
TRBV20-1	18	TRBJ2-5	CSARLLRVSWSIQETQYF
TRBV10-2	14	TRBJ2-7	CASTHPSGTNEQYF
TRBV30	10	TRBJ1-2	CAWEKRTVSF
TRBV5-1	15	TRBJ2-7	CASSLTPGLAYEQYF
TRBV5-1	13	TRBJ2-1	CASSFGQGNEQFF
TRBV5-1	14	TRBJ2-3	CASSLGQTSDTQYF
TRBV3-1	15	TRBJ2-4	CASSQRGTSDNIQYF
TRBV2	12	TRBJ2-1	CASTPWAGEQFF
TRBV5-1	14	TRBJ1-1	CASSLGGRDTEAFF
TRBV20-1	14	TRBJ2-7	CSARAASGSYEQYF
TRBV29-1	13	TRBJ2-1	CSVGGNAFNEQFF
TRBV5-6	12	TRBJ2-7	CASSLWTAEQYF
TRBV5-1	14	TRBJ2-2	CASSAKTNTGELFF
TRBV20-1	15	TRBJ1-2	CSAKVQGLSGYGYTF
TRBV12-3/TRBV12-4	15	TRBJ1-4	CASSPSGGRNEKLFF
TRBV3-1	13	TRBJ1-4	CASSRRQSEKLFF
TRBV28	16	TRBJ1-4	CASNPRGGVNNEKLFF